This record looks at one T cell receptor beta chain sequence and its context. The data derive from a study of blood T cell repertoires in COVID-19. The wider study: The origin of the acute and convalescent COVID-19 samples was the United States, Italy and Spain. Sources were T cells, B-cell-depleted T cells, or PBMCs; the material itself was cDNA or gDNA.

The CDR3 loop spans 15 amino acids. Germline values: CDR1 SGHVS, CDR2 FNYEAQ. Losses at the gene ends were 4 bases for V and 7 bases for J; bases not matched to a gene: 6. Original data processing: Reference gene primers were amplified, and this amplification served to estimate nucleated cell counts. Generated by immunoSEQ multiplex PCR, the TCRdb table keeps only in-frame clones and is missing some. Clonal size and the V and J genes are those of that table, whereas D and trimming came from the DNA. The sample contains around 450,000 clones, around 88% of which appear only once. Specimen: peripheral blood. The clonotype originates from a woman aged 30 to 39 with acute or convalescent COVID-19. This sequence joins TRBV7-6 and TRBJ1-6; 8 positions match TRBD1. CDR3: CASSSRTGGNSPLHF. The CDR3 DNA reads TGTGCCAGCAGCTCCAGAACAGGGGGAAATTCACCCCTCCACTTT.